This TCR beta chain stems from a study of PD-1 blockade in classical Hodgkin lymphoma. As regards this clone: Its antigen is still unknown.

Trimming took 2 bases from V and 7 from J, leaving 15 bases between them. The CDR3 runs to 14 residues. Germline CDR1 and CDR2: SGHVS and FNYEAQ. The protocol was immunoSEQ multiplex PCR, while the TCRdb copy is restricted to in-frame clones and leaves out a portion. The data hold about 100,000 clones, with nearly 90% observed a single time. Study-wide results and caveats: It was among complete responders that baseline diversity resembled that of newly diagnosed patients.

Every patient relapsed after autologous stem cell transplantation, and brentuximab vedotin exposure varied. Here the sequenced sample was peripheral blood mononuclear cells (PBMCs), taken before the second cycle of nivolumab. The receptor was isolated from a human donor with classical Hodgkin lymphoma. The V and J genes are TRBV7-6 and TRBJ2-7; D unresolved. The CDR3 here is CASSLNPGLWEQYF. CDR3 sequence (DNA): TGTGCCAGCAGCTTAAATCCGGGCCTTTGGGAGCAGTACTTC.